This TCR beta chain was documented in a study of blood T cell repertoires in COVID-19. In the study's own analysis: Scientists estimated how many nucleated cells there were by amplifying reference gene primers. Assay: immunoSEQ multiplex PCR; the TCRdb copy retains only in-frame clones and omits some. Clone size and V and J calls were adopted from that table, with D and trimming inferred from the DNA. The table lists 180,000 or so clones, 89% of them singletons. Grouping used clinical history reported by participants in a survey and questionnaire. Cohort 3 donors were reported recovered after two negative PCRs, clearance, or symptom resolution. Germline-derived CDR1 and CDR2 are GTSNPN and SVGIG (reference sequence). The CDR3 contains 16 residues. Trimming removed 0 bases from V and 5 bases from J; junction bases left unmatched: 11.

The chain joins TRBV30 to TRBJ2-3; 7 positions agree with TRBD1. Sequenced sample: PBMCs or T cells enriched from blood (not recorded which). This clonotype originated in a woman between 18 and 30 years old who had recovered from COVID-19. CDR3 nucleotide sequence: TGTGCCTGGAGTGTACAGGACCCCTCAGGGGGAGATACGCAGTATTTT. It specifies CAWSVQDPSGGDTQYF. The complete variable domain, with remaining parts taken from reference TRBV30 and TRBJ2-3, reads SQTIHQWPATLVQPVGSPLSLECTVEGTSNPNLYWYRQAAGRGLQLLFYSVGIGQISSEVPQNLSASRPQDRQFILSSKKLLLSDSGFYLCAWSVQDPSGGDTQYFGPGTRLTVL.